This T cell receptor beta chain was identified in a study of blood T cell repertoires in COVID-19. Whole-study context: There were acute and convalescent COVID-19 samples, and they came from the United States, Italy and Spain. PBMCs, B-cell-depleted T cells, or T cells provided the cDNA or gDNA that made up the material.

This CDR3 comprises 18 residues. With 0 bases clipped from V and 2 bases from J, the junction kept 8 bases outside the gene matches. Germline-derived CDR1 and CDR2 are SGDLS and YYNGEE. Authors' processing steps: It was from reference gene primer amplification that nucleated cell counts were estimated. The protocol was immunoSEQ multiplex PCR, while the TCRdb copy is restricted to in-frame clones and leaves out a portion. V and J calls and clone size are those listed in that table; D and trimming were worked out from the DNA. The top ten hold roughly 1.4% of the sample, which has 62,000 or so clones, approximately 86% seen once.

This chain links TRBV9 with TRBJ1-1; 12 nucleotides align to TRBD1. This clonotype was obtained from a woman aged 55-69 years with acute or convalescent COVID-19. The specimen was peripheral blood. CDR3 residues: CASSVGVGQGAGNTEAFF. The CDR3 nucleotides read TGTGCCAGCAGCGTAGGAGTGGGACAGGGGGCTGGAAACACTGAAGCTTTCTTT.